The rows below give T cell receptor beta chains drawn from one sample of a study of shared clonotypes between healthy human individuals. Here immunoSEQ multiplex PCR was the method, and the copy in TCRdb shows in-frame clones only, minus some. The sample has around 2.5 million clones; 80% to 95% are singletons. Sequenced material: naive CD4+ T cells from PBMCs. These receptors were collected from a man between 18 and 29 years old in good health. Some clones in this sample may be carry-over from other donors' samples. Both conserved end residues are part of each CDR3. D genes are given only for firm matches. The size of a clone is reported for some rows only, either as once, few or many, or as a class for expanded clones.

CDR3 protein: CASSAEDRGGTEAFF; CDR3 DNA: TGTGCCAGTAGTGCTGAGGACAGGGGAGGGACTGAAGCTTTCTTT; D gene: TRBD1; CDR3 length: 15; J gene: TRBJ1-1; clone size: .; V gene: TRBV19
CDR3 protein: CASSSARTEVKDEQFF; CDR3 DNA: TGCGCCAGCAGCTCTGCCCGGACGGAGGTTAAGGATGAGCAGTTCTTC; D gene: .; CDR3 length: 16; J gene: TRBJ2-1; clone size: .; V gene: TRBV5-1
CDR3 protein: CASSPARDGDIQYF; CDR3 DNA: TGTGCCAGCAGCCCCGCCAGGGATGGGGACATTCAGTACTTC; D gene: .; CDR3 length: 14; J gene: TRBJ2-4; clone size: .; V gene: TRBV5-6
CDR3 protein: CAGGDRYNEQFF; CDR3 DNA: TGTGCCGGCGGGGACAGGTACAATGAGCAGTTCTTC; D gene: TRBD1; CDR3 length: 12; J gene: TRBJ2-1; clone size: .; V gene: TRBV28
CDR3 protein: CASSDPGAENEQFF; CDR3 DNA: TGTGCCAGCAGTGACCCGGGGGCGGAAAATGAGCAGTTCTTC; D gene: .; CDR3 length: 14; J gene: TRBJ2-1; clone size: .; V gene: TRBV6-1
CDR3 protein: CASNGLGSTEAFF; CDR3 DNA: TGTGCCAGCAATGGGTTAGGGAGCACTGAAGCTTTCTTT; D gene: .; CDR3 length: 13; J gene: TRBJ1-1; clone size: .; V gene: TRBV28
CDR3 protein: CASSTQRTGSYNEQFF; CDR3 DNA: TGTGCCAGTAGTACCCAAAGGACGGGGTCCTACAATGAGCAGTTCTTC; D gene: .; CDR3 length: 16; J gene: TRBJ2-1; clone size: .; V gene: TRBV19
CDR3 protein: CASSLEFGTSYEQYF; CDR3 DNA: TGTGCCAGCAGCTTGGAGTTTGGCACCTCCTACGAGCAGTACTTC; D gene: .; CDR3 length: 15; J gene: TRBJ2-7; clone size: .; V gene: TRBV5-5
CDR3 protein: CASTLQGARYEQYF; CDR3 DNA: TGTGCCAGCACCCTACAGGGGGCGCGGTACGAGCAGTACTTC; D gene: TRBD1; CDR3 length: 14; J gene: TRBJ2-7; clone size: .; V gene: TRBV2
CDR3 protein: CAWSVPAGANTGELFF; CDR3 DNA: TGTGCCTGGAGTGTACCGGCGGGCGCGAACACCGGGGAGCTGTTTTTT; D gene: .; CDR3 length: 16; J gene: TRBJ2-2; clone size: .; V gene: TRBV30
CDR3 protein: CATSGRLLGEQYF; CDR3 DNA: TGTGCCACCAGCGGGCGGCTTTTGGGGGAGCAGTATTTT; D gene: .; CDR3 length: 13; J gene: TRBJ2-3; clone size: .; V gene: TRBV15
CDR3 protein: CASSLVRRTYEQYF; CDR3 DNA: TGTGCCAGCAGCTTAGTTCGTCGGACCTACGAGCAGTACTTC; D gene: .; CDR3 length: 14; J gene: TRBJ2-7; clone size: .; V gene: TRBV11-2
CDR3 protein: CASSFSVNTEAFF; CDR3 DNA: TGTGCCAGCAGCTTCTCGGTGAACACTGAAGCTTTCTTT; D gene: .; CDR3 length: 13; J gene: TRBJ1-1; clone size: few; V gene: TRBV11-3
CDR3 protein: CASSQVLAGGPWDTQYF; CDR3 DNA: TGCGCCAGCAGCCAAGTGCTAGCGGGAGGGCCATGGGATACGCAGTATTTT; D gene: TRBD2; CDR3 length: 17; J gene: TRBJ2-3; clone size: .; V gene: TRBV4-1
CDR3 protein: CATSRAGRDNEQFF; CDR3 DNA: TGTGCCACCAGCAGAGCTGGGCGAGACAATGAGCAGTTCTTC; D gene: .; CDR3 length: 14; J gene: TRBJ2-1; clone size: .; V gene: TRBV15
CDR3 protein: CASSVWDSANTEAFF; CDR3 DNA: TGTGCCAGCAGCGTGTGGGACAGCGCGAACACTGAAGCTTTCTTT; D gene: TRBD1; CDR3 length: 15; J gene: TRBJ1-1; clone size: .; V gene: TRBV7-9
CDR3 protein: CASRGSGSYNEQFF; CDR3 DNA: TGTGCCAGCAGGGGTAGCGGCTCCTACAATGAGCAGTTCTTC; D gene: .; CDR3 length: 14; J gene: TRBJ2-1; clone size: once; V gene: TRBV2
CDR3 protein: CASSDSFPGVLTF; CDR3 DNA: TGTGCCAGCAGTGACTCGTTTCCCGGCGTCCTGACTTTC; D gene: .; CDR3 length: 13; J gene: TRBJ2-6; clone size: .; V gene: TRBV6-4
CDR3 protein: CASSLSGVGYTF; CDR3 DNA: TGTGCCAGCAGCTTATCGGGGGTCGGCTACACCTTC; D gene: .; CDR3 length: 12; J gene: TRBJ1-2; clone size: few; V gene: TRBV7-9
CDR3 protein: CASSVARDDEQFF; CDR3 DNA: TGTGCCAGCAGCGTAGCCAGGGACGATGAGCAGTTCTTC; D gene: .; CDR3 length: 13; J gene: TRBJ2-1; clone size: .; V gene: TRBV9
CDR3 protein: CASSRQGGVGNQPQHF; CDR3 DNA: TGTGCCAGCAGCCGACAGGGCGGTGTCGGCAATCAGCCCCAGCATTTT; D gene: TRBD1; CDR3 length: 16; J gene: TRBJ1-5; clone size: .; V gene: TRBV28
CDR3 protein: CASSQTTPANTEAFF; CDR3 DNA: TGTGCCAGCAGCCAGACGACACCTGCGAACACTGAAGCTTTCTTT; D gene: .; CDR3 length: 15; J gene: TRBJ1-1; clone size: .; V gene: TRBV14
CDR3 protein: CASSQGGEKLFF; CDR3 DNA: TGTGCCAGCAGCCAAGGCGGGGAAAAACTGTTTTTT; D gene: .; CDR3 length: 12; J gene: TRBJ1-4; clone size: .; V gene: TRBV14
CDR3 protein: CASSRSEAADTQYF; CDR3 DNA: TGTGCCAGCAGCCGGAGCGAAGCCGCAGATACGCAGTATTTT; D gene: .; CDR3 length: 14; J gene: TRBJ2-3; clone size: .; V gene: TRBV4-2
CDR3 protein: CASSNPGLAGGQRYNEQFF; CDR3 DNA: TGTGCCAGTAGTAACCCGGGACTAGCGGGAGGGCAAAGGTACAATGAGCAGTTCTTC; D gene: TRBD2; CDR3 length: 19; J gene: TRBJ2-1; clone size: .; V gene: TRBV19
CDR3 protein: CASSQVMDRAYEQYF; CDR3 DNA: TGCGCCAGCAGCCAAGTGATGGACAGGGCCTACGAGCAGTACTTC; D gene: TRBD1; CDR3 length: 15; J gene: TRBJ2-7; clone size: .; V gene: TRBV4-3
CDR3 protein: CASSRRGGGTGDTQYF; CDR3 DNA: TGTGCCAGCAGCCGCCGGGGCGGCGGGACGGGAGATACGCAGTATTTT; D gene: .; CDR3 length: 16; J gene: TRBJ2-3; clone size: .; V gene: TRBV7-8
CDR3 protein: CSVEGTSRSLNEQFF; CDR3 DNA: TGCAGCGTTGAAGGGACTAGTCGTTCCCTCAATGAGCAGTTCTTC; D gene: TRBD2; CDR3 length: 15; J gene: TRBJ2-1; clone size: .; V gene: TRBV29-1
CDR3 protein: CATLKLGRSYNEQFF; CDR3 DNA: TGTGCCACCTTAAAGCTCGGGCGATCCTACAATGAGCAGTTCTTC; D gene: .; CDR3 length: 15; J gene: TRBJ2-1; clone size: .; V gene: TRBV28
CDR3 protein: CASSFPAGGTRTDTQYF; CDR3 DNA: TGCGCCAGCAGCTTCCCGGCAGGGGGAACACGAACAGATACGCAGTATTTT; D gene: TRBD1; CDR3 length: 17; J gene: TRBJ2-3; clone size: .; V gene: TRBV5-1
CDR3 protein: CASSVGGDRNNEQFF; CDR3 DNA: TGTGCCAGCAGCGTAGGAGGGGACAGAAACAATGAGCAGTTCTTC; D gene: .; CDR3 length: 15; J gene: TRBJ2-1; clone size: .; V gene: TRBV7-6